This is a list of T cell receptor beta chains from one sample in a study of metastatic and nonmetastatic thyroid tumors. TCRdb re-called the PCR reads with MiXCR. The data show 15,000 to 20,000 clones, roughly 20% seen once. Sequencing was done on a sample of tumor tissue. The receptors shown here come from a male donor with papillary thyroid cancer or a benign thyroid nodule (not recorded which). Some clones in this sample may be carry-over from other donors' samples. Each CDR3 is given with its conserved first and last residue. A D gene is named only where the DNA matches it firmly. Rows give clone size only sometimes, using once, few, many, or a class for an expanded clone.

v_gene	abundance	len	j_gene	d_gene	CDR3aa	CDR3nt
TRBV29-1	many	11	TRBJ2-7	NA	CSVEINYEQYF	TGCAGCGTTGAGATTAATTACGAGCAGTACTTC
TRBV11-3	medium-sized	16	TRBJ2-1	TRBD2	CASSLDLAGGPGEQFF	TGTGCCAGCAGCTTAGATCTAGCGGGAGGGCCGGGTGAGCAGTTCTTC
TRBV4-2	NA	16	TRBJ1-2	NA	CANSPDGTGANYGYTF	TGTGCCAACAGCCCAGATGGCACAGGAGCAAACTATGGCTACACCTTC
TRBV24-1	many	13	TRBJ2-1	NA	CATSVYTYNEQFF	TGTGCCACCAGTGTATACACTTACAATGAGCAGTTCTTC
TRBV7-8	many	11	TRBJ2-4	NA	CASSLGDIQYF	TGTGCCAGCAGCTTAGGGGACATTCAGTACTTC
TRBV7-8	many	13	TRBJ2-1	TRBD1	CASSTGQVHEQFF	TGTGCCAGCAGCACCGGACAGGTTCATGAGCAGTTCTTC
TRBV20-1	many	12	TRBJ2-1	NA	CSAIASYNEQFF	TGCAGTGCTATCGCGTCCTACAATGAGCAGTTCTTC
TRBV11-2	many	16	TRBJ2-5	TRBD1	CASSKTGTGGEKTQYF	TGTGCCAGCAGCAAAACCGGGACAGGGGGCGAGAAGACCCAGTACTTC
TRBV20-1	many	13	TRBJ2-1	NA	CSASSGLGNEQFF	TGCAGTGCTAGTTCCGGCCTGGGGAATGAGCAGTTCTTC
TRBV28	medium-sized	14	TRBJ2-7	TRBD2	CASRDRLAGVGQYF	TGTGCCAGCAGAGACCGGCTAGCGGGGGTCGGGCAGTACTTC
TRBV28	NA	15	TRBJ1-2	NA	CASSLRGGYHYGYTF	TGTGCCAGCAGTTTAAGAGGGGGGTACCACTATGGCTACACGTTC
TRBV5-1	NA	15	TRBJ2-1	NA	CACHNPGLEANEQFF	TGCGCCTGCCATAACCCGGGTCTGGAGGCCAATGAGCAGTTCTTC
TRBV13	medium-sized	17	TRBJ2-1	NA	CASSLDLDGTTYNEQFF	TGTGCCAGCAGCTTAGATCTCGACGGGACGACCTACAATGAGCAGTTCTTC
TRBV6-1	medium-sized	16	TRBJ2-1	TRBD1	CASRDLGTGDYNEQFF	TGTGCCAGCAGGGACCTAGGGACAGGGGACTACAATGAGCAGTTCTTC
TRBV6-4	many	13	TRBJ2-2	NA	CASSAENTGELFF	TGTGCCAGCAGTGCCGAGAACACCGGGGAGCTGTTTTTT
TRBV12-3/TRBV12-4	many	17	TRBJ2-6	TRBD2	CASTRTGTTSGANVLTF	TGTGCCAGCACCCGGACCGGGACTACCTCTGGGGCCAACGTCCTGACTTTC
TRBV7-3	many	17	TRBJ2-6	NA	CASSRAGTNPGANVLTF	TGTGCCAGCAGCCGAGCCGGGACAAACCCTGGGGCCAACGTCCTGACTTTC
TRBV6-2/TRBV6-3	few	14	TRBJ2-7	NA	CASRRAGENYEQYF	TGTGCCAGCAGACGAGCCGGAGAAAACTACGAGCAGTACTTC
TRBV6-1	few	15	TRBJ2-6	TRBD1	CASRTDRAGANVLTF	TGTGCCAGCAGAACCGACAGGGCTGGGGCCAACGTCCTGACTTTC
TRBV30	NA	15	TRBJ2-7	TRBD1	CAWSEPTGPTYEQYF	TGTGCCTGGAGTGAGCCGACAGGGCCAACATACGAGCAGTACTTC
TRBV9	many	14	TRBJ2-3	NA	CASSVGFSTDTQYF	TGTGCCAGCAGCGTAGGATTTAGCACAGATACGCAGTATTTT
TRBV5-1	NA	14	TRBJ1-2	NA	CASSLESATYGYTF	TGCGCCAGCAGCTTGGAGTCAGCCACCTATGGCTACACCTTC
TRBV6-1	many	14	TRBJ2-7	NA	CASVGAVSSYEQYF	TGTGCCAGCGTCGGGGCGGTCTCCTCCTACGAGCAGTACTTC
TRBV5-1	NA	13	TRBJ2-1	NA	CASSLDRVDEQFF	TGCGCCAGCAGCTTGGACAGGGTGGATGAGCAGTTCTTC
TRBV29-1	many	13	TRBJ2-3	NA	CSFGSGGPDTQYF	TGCAGCTTCGGGTCGGGTGGCCCAGATACGCAGTATTTT
TRBV6-4	many	16	TRBJ2-3	NA	CASSDGAGSATDTQYF	TGTGCCAGCAGTGACGGGGCGGGGTCCGCCACAGATACGCAGTATTTT
TRBV30	NA	14	TRBJ2-1	NA	CARSGWGGGNEQFF	TGTGCCCGGAGTGGTTGGGGGGGCGGAAATGAGCAGTTCTTC
TRBV6-2/TRBV6-3	many	15	TRBJ2-7	NA	CASSLEGASSYEQYF	TGTGCCAGCAGTTTGGAGGGGGCATCCTCCTACGAGCAGTACTTC
TRBV6-5	many	13	TRBJ1-2	NA	CASSYVFSYGYTF	TGTGCCAGCAGTTACGTCTTCAGCTATGGCTACACCTTC
TRBV27	many	12	TRBJ1-6	NA	CASRTANSPLHF	TGTGCCAGCAGGACAGCCAATTCACCCCTCCACTTT
TRBV25-1	few	16	TRBJ2-6	NA	CATRGRCSSGANVLTF	TGTGCCACTAGAGGACGGTGCAGCTCTGGGGCCAACGTCCTGACTTTC
TRBV6-1	many	14	TRBJ2-7	TRBD1	CASRDPGGSREQYF	TGTGCCAGCAGGGATCCAGGGGGCAGTCGGGAGCAGTACTTC
TRBV4-1	medium-sized	15	TRBJ2-7	TRBD2	CASSQEGLAAYEQYF	TGCGCCAGCAGCCAAGAAGGACTAGCGGCCTACGAGCAGTACTTC
TRBV28	many	13	TRBJ2-3	NA	CASMPPRADTQYF	TGTGCCAGCATGCCCCCGAGGGCAGATACGCAGTATTTT
TRBV24-1	many	17	TRBJ2-1	NA	CATSDFGQGRSYNEQFF	TGTGCCACCAGTGATTTTGGTCAGGGGCGTTCCTACAATGAGCAGTTCTTC
TRBV10-1	few	14	TRBJ2-7	NA	CASSNTQDSYEQYF	TGCGCCAGCAGCAATACTCAGGATTCCTACGAGCAGTACTTC
TRBV19	NA	13	TRBJ1-1	TRBD1	CATRDRGSTEALF	TGTGCCACCAGAGACAGGGGGAGTACTGAAGCTTTGTTT
TRBV19	many	14	TRBJ1-1	NA	CASSTKNRAPEAFF	TGTGCCAGTAGTACCAAAAACAGGGCCCCCGAAGCTTTCTTT
TRBV7-9	medium-sized	15	TRBJ1-1	NA	CASSQFVGVNTEAFF	TGTGCCAGCAGCCAATTTGTTGGGGTGAACACTGAAGCTTTCTTT
TRBV20-1	NA	15	TRBJ2-7	TRBD1	CSALNPGQVFFEQYF	TGCAGTGCCCTTAATCCGGGACAGGTTTTCTTCGAGCAGTACTTC
TRBV29-1	many	12	TRBJ2-7	NA	CSVGGGTFEQYF	TGCAGCGTTGGAGGCGGGACTTTCGAGCAGTACTTC
TRBV7-7	many	14	TRBJ2-7	NA	CASSPFGSVYEQYF	TGTGCTAGCAGCCCCTTTGGGTCGGTGTACGAGCAGTACTTC
TRBV4-2	many	15	TRBJ1-1	NA	CASSLDVVSGTEAFF	TGTGCCAGCAGCCTAGATGTTGTGAGTGGTACTGAAGCTTTCTTT